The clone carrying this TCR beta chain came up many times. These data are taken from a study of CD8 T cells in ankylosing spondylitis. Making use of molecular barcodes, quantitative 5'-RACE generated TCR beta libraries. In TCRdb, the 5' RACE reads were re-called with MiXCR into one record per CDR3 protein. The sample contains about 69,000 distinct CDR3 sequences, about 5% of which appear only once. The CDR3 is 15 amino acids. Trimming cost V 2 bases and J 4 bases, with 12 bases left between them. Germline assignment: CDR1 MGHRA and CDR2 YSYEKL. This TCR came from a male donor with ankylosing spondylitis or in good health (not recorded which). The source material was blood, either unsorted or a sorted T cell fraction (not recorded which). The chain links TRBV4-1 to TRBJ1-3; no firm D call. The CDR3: CASSQLKEGGNTIYF. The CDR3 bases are TGCGCCAGCAGCCAACTCAAGGAAGGCGGAAACACCATATATTTT.